This T cell receptor (beta chain) was recovered during a study of blood T cell repertoires in COVID-19. Across the study: Samples representing acute and convalescent COVID-19 were sourced from the United States, Italy and Spain. Sample material is recorded as cDNA or gDNA derived from T cells, B-cell-depleted T cells, or PBMCs.

Authors' analysis steps: Amplified reference gene primers provided the basis for estimating nucleated cell counts. The protocol was immunoSEQ multiplex PCR, while the TCRdb copy is restricted to in-frame clones and leaves out a portion. The D gene and trimming were derived from the DNA, and the V and J assignments and clone size from that table. Among approximately 130,000 clones, around 81% were seen once, and the ten largest hold roughly 10%. Sequenced sample: peripheral blood. The origin of this receptor is a man aged 40-49 years with active or convalescent COVID-19.

The CDR3 protein is CASSPSRAAGNTIYF. CDR3 nucleotide sequence: TGTGCCAGCTCACCAAGCAGGGCAGCAGGAAACACCATATATTTT. The chain couples TRBV18 to TRBJ1-3; TRBD1 is a possible D gene (5 bases). V lost 2 bases, J lost 4 bases, and 12 bases lay in between. The germline CDR1 and CDR2 sequences are KGHSH and LQKENI. CDR3 length: 15 residues.